This TCR beta chain was identified during a study of cytomegalovirus exposure and HLA in healthy donors. CDR1 KGHSH and CDR2 LQKENI come from the germline V gene. This CDR3 has 15 residues. Trimming shortened V by 2 bases and J by 6 bases, and 16 bases separated the two germline ends. Broader study findings: Confirmation was obtained in vitro that three CMV-associated chains are specific for CMV antigens.

Generated by immunoSEQ multiplex PCR, the TCRdb table keeps only in-frame clones and is missing some. Of around 130,000 clones in the sample, around nine tenths were seen once. About this clone itself: Its antigen is currently unknown.

The TCR was taken from a man aged 25 to 45 in good health and CMV-seronegative. Sequencing was performed on PBMCs. The gene calls are TRBV18 and TRBJ1-1, with no clear D. CDR3 DNA sequence: TGTGCCAGCTCACCAGTTAATGCGGAATCGCCTGAAGCTTTCTTT. It translates to CASSPVNAESPEAFF.